This is a list of T cell receptor beta chains from one sample in a study of blood T cells in healthy people across ages. TCRdb re-called the 5' RACE reads with MiXCR, one entry per CDR3 protein. Of 630,000 or so distinct CDR3 sequences listed, about 30% are singletons. The sequenced material came from blood. The source of these receptors is a woman older than 75 in good health. The CDR3 runs from the conserved cysteine through the conserved F or W. A D gene is named only where the DNA matches it firmly. For some rows the clone size is stated as once, few or many, or as a class when expanded; others skip it.

d_call	cdr3_length	v_call	clone_size	j_call	cdr3_aa	cdr3_nt
.	13	TRBV29-1	many	TRBJ1-2	CSVEGGLNYGYTF	TGCAGCGTGGAGGGCGGGCTTAACTATGGCTACACCTTC
.	14	TRBV21-1	many	TRBJ2-3	CASRRTENTDTQYF	TGTGCCAGCAGACGGACGGAAAACACAGATACGCAGTATTTT
.	15	TRBV20-1	.	TRBJ2-7	CSARPLATLTYEQYF	TGCAGTGCTAGGCCGTTAGCCACCCTAACCTACGAGCAGTACTTC
.	15	TRBV11-3	.	TRBJ2-4	CASSLQGRGVSWRYF	TGTGCCAGCAGCTTACAGGGAAGAGGGGTTTCATGGCGGTACTTC
.	20	TRBV6-4	.	TRBJ1-5	CAGSDSSRDSKYVSNQPQHF	TGTGCCGGCAGTGACTCTTCGCGGGACTCTAAGTATGTTAGCAATCAGCCCCAGCATTTT
.	14	TRBV20-1	.	TRBJ2-5	CSVMKGLRQETQYF	TGCAGTGTTATGAAGGGCCTCCGGCAAGAGACCCAGTACTTC
.	14	TRBV29-1	many	TRBJ2-7	CSVARDRTAGEQYF	TGCAGCGTTGCGCGAGACCGAACAGCTGGGGAGCAGTACTTC
.	15	TRBV12-3/TRBV12-4	few	TRBJ1-1	CASSPILGRRTEAFF	TGTGCCAGCAGTCCGATTTTGGGGAGGAGGACTGAAGCTTTCTTT
TRBD1	15	TRBV12-3/TRBV12-4	many	TRBJ2-7	CASSPGQGTTYEQYF	TGTGCCAGCAGTCCAGGACAGGGAACCACCTACGAGCAGTACTTC
.	13	TRBV19	.	TRBJ2-7	CARRKAEYNEQYF	TGTGCCAGGAGGAAAGCGGAGTACAATGAGCAGTACTTC
.	16	TRBV6-6	.	TRBJ2-1	CASSFPTSERATEQFF	TGTGCCAGCAGTTTCCCGACTAGTGAGCGGGCTACTGAGCAGTTCTTC
.	15	TRBV4-2	many	TRBJ2-3	CASSQDFVQTDTQYF	TGTGCCAGCAGCCAAGATTTCGTACAGACAGATACGCAGTATTTT
TRBD1	18	TRBV15	many	TRBJ1-5	CATSRRTGRVIGNQPQHF	TGTGCCACCAGCAGGAGGACAGGGAGAGTAATAGGCAATCAGCCCCAGCATTTT
.	12	TRBV7-2	few	TRBJ2-1	CASTSSGGEQFF	TGTGCCAGCACCAGTTCTGGGGGTGAGCAGTTCTTC
.	13	TRBV29-1	many	TRBJ2-1	CSVDGTDHNEQFF	TGCAGCGTGGACGGGACGGACCACAATGAGCAGTTCTTC
TRBD2	16	TRBV9	.	TRBJ2-3	CASSVELADYTDTQYF	TGTGCCAGCAGCGTAGAACTAGCGGACTACACAGATACGCAGTATTTT
TRBD2	16	TRBV9	few	TRBJ2-7	CAGSVASSGASYEQYF	TGTGCCGGCAGCGTAGCTTCTAGCGGGGCCTCCTACGAGCAGTACTTC
TRBD2	15	TRBV24-1	many	TRBJ2-1	CATQTSSGGANEQFF	TGTGCCACCCAGACTTCCAGCGGGGGGGCCAATGAGCAGTTCTTC
.	16	TRBV20-1	.	TRBJ1-4	CSASVARVATNEKLFF	TGCAGTGCTAGTGTGGCGAGGGTAGCAACTAATGAAAAACTGTTTTTT
TRBD2	18	TRBV7-3	few	TRBJ2-1	CASSLRVSGGWRCEEQFF	TGTGCCAGCAGCTTACGCGTTAGCGGGGGTTGGAGGTGTGAGGAGCAGTTCTTC
.	17	TRBV7-3	.	TRBJ1-5	CASSPKVRVNSNQPQHF	TGTGCCAGCAGTCCAAAGGTCCGGGTAAATAGCAATCAGCCCCAGCATTTT
.	13	TRBV20-1	few	TRBJ1-1	CSASRGVNTEAFF	TGCAGTGCTAGTAGGGGGGTGAACACTGAAGCTTTCTTT
TRBD2	19	TRBV20-1	many	TRBJ2-1	CSARDLAGGPERNYNEQFF	TGCAGTGCTAGAGATCTAGCGGGGGGCCCCGAGAGGAACTACAATGAGCAGTTCTTC
TRBD1	15	TRBV20-1	many	TRBJ1-2	CSARDNTGGGNGYTF	TGCAGTGCTAGAGACAACACAGGGGGCGGGAATGGCTACACCTTC
TRBD1	17	TRBV28	.	TRBJ1-2	CASSPVVRDRESYGYTF	TGTGCCAGCAGTCCGGTGGTCCGGGACAGGGAAAGCTATGGCTACACCTTC
.	14	TRBV20-1	many	TRBJ2-5	CSASEAQIQETQYF	TGCAGTGCTAGCGAGGCACAGATCCAAGAGACCCAGTACTTC
.	14	TRBV6-5	many	TRBJ1-4	CASSYSRAKEKLFF	TGTGCCAGCAGTTACTCGAGGGCTAAAGAAAAACTGTTTTTT
TRBD2	16	TRBV6-2/TRBV6-3	many	TRBJ2-5	CASSYVRTSGQETQYF	TGTGCCAGCAGTTACGTACGGACTAGCGGCCAAGAGACCCAGTACTTC
.	11	TRBV29-1	.	TRBJ1-1	CSVPGWTEAFF	TGCAGCGTTCCCGGGTGGACTGAAGCTTTCTTT